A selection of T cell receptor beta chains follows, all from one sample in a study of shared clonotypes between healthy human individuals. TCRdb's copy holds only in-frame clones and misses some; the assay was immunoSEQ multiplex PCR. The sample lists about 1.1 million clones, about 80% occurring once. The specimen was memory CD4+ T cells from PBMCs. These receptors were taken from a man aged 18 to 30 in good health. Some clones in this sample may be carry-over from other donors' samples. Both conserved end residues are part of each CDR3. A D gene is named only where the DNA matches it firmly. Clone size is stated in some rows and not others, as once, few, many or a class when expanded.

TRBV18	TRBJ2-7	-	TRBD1	CASSPGTGAYEQYF	TGTGCCAGCTCACCCGGGACAGGGGCCTACGAGCAGTACTTC
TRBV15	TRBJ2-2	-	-	CATSRPWGPGELFF	TGTGCCACCAGCAGGCCATGGGGCCCCGGGGAGCTGTTTTTT
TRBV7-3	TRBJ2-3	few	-	CASSLGVQGDTQYF	TGTGCCAGCAGCTTAGGGGTTCAAGGAGATACGCAGTATTTT
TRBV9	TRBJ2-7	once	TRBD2	CASSVGETSGSVEQYF	TGTGCCAGCAGCGTAGGGGAGACTAGCGGGAGTGTGGAGCAGTACTTC
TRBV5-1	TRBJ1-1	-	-	CAGSLAIEATEAFF	TGCGCCGGCAGCTTGGCTATCGAGGCAACTGAAGCTTTCTTT
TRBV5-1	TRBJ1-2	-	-	CASSLEGSLYPYTF	TGCGCCAGCAGCTTGGAGGGCAGCCTCTACCCCTACACCTTC
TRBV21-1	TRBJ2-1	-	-	CASSPSSGNHNEQFF	TGTGCCAGCAGCCCCTCTAGCGGGAACCACAATGAGCAGTTCTTC
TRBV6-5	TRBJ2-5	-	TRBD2	CASSLNGGRRETQYF	TGTGCCAGCAGCCTTAATGGCGGGAGAAGGGAGACCCAGTACTTC
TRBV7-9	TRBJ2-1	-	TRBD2	CASGSTSAYNEQFF	TGTGCCAGCGGCTCTACTAGCGCCTACAATGAGCAGTTCTTC
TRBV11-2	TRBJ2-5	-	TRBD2	CASSARLAGREETQYF	TGTGCCAGCAGCGCCCGACTAGCGGGAAGGGAGGAGACCCAGTACTTC
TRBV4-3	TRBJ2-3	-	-	CASSQAGRVPSTDTQYF	TGCGCCAGCAGCCAAGCAGGCAGGGTCCCCAGCACAGATACGCAGTATTTT
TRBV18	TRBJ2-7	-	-	CASSPMSGAGYEQYF	TGTGCCAGCTCACCAATGTCCGGAGCGGGCTACGAGCAGTACTTC
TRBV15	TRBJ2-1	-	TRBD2	CATRASGSGNEQFF	TGTGCCACCAGGGCTAGCGGGAGTGGTAATGAGCAGTTCTTC
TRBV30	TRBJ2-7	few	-	CAWSAQYEQYF	TGTGCCTGGAGCGCACAATACGAGCAGTACTTC
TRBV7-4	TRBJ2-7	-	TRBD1	CASSPRGGQGDEQYF	TGTGCCAGCAGCCCTCGCGGGGGACAGGGGGACGAGCAGTACTTC
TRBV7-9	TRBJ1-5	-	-	CASSLRTEPQHF	TGTGCCAGCAGCCTTCGGACTGAGCCCCAGCATTTT
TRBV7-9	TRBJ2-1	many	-	CASSLARYRDNEQFF	TGTGCCAGCAGCTTAGCCCGTTACAGGGACAATGAGCAGTTCTTC
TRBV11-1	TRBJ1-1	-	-	CASSSPAGVMNTEAFF	TGTGCCAGCAGCTCCCCGGCAGGGGTCATGAACACTGAAGCTTTCTTT
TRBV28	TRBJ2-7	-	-	CASSTPEGVSEQYF	TGTGCCAGCAGCACCCCGGAGGGGGTGAGCGAGCAGTACTTC
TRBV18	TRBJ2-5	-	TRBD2	CASSPTNLAGVETQYF	TGTGCCAGCTCACCAACAAATCTAGCGGGAGTAGAGACCCAGTACTTC
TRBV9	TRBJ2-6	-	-	CASSVGTTGANVLTF	TGTGCCAGCAGCGTCGGGACAACTGGGGCCAACGTCCTGACTTTC
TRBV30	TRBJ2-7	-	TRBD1	CAWGQASYEQYF	TGTGCCTGGGGACAGGCTTCCTACGAGCAGTACTTC
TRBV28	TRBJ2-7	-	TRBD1	CASSPQGQGTYEQYF	TGTGCCAGCAGTCCACAGGGACAGGGTACCTACGAGCAGTACTTC